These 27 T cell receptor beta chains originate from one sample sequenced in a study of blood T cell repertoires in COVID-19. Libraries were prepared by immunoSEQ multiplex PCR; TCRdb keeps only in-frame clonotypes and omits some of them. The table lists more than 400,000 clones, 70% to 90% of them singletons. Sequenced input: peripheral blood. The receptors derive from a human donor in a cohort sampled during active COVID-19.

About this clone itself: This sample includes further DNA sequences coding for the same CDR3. CDR3 DNA: TGTGCCAGCAGCCGGACAGGGAATCAGCCCCAGCATTTT. Its translation is CASSRTGNQPQHF. This chain connects TRBV5-5 to TRBJ1-5; 8 bases align to TRBD1. Trimming cost V 4 bases and J 4 bases; bases outside gene matches: 1. This CDR3 comprises 13 residues. Germline CDR1 and CDR2: SGHKS and YYEKEE (reference sequence). Complete variable domain (other parts from reference TRBV5-5 and TRBJ1-5): DAGVTQSPTHLIKTRGQQVTLRCSPISGHKSVSWYQQVLGQGPQFIFQYYEKEERGRGNFPDRFSARQFPNYSSELNVNALLLGDSALYLCASSRTGNQPQHFGDGTRLSIL.

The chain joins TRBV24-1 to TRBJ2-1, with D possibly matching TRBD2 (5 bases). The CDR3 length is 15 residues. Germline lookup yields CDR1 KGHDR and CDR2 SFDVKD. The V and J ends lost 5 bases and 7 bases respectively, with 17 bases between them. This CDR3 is CATSGKGVGQNEQFF. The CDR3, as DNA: TGTGCCACCAGTGGAAAGGGAGTTGGTCAGAATGAGCAGTTCTTC.

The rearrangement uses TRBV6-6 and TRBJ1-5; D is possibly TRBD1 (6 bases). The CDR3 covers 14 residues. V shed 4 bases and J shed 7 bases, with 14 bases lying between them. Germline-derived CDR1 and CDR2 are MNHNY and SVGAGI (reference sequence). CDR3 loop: CASSSNPGVQPQHF. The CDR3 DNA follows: TGTGCCAGCAGTTCGAACCCAGGGGTCCAGCCCCAGCATTTT.

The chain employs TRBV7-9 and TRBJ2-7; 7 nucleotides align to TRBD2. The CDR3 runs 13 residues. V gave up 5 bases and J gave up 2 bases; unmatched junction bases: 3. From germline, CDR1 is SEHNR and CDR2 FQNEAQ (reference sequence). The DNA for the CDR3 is TGTGCCAGCAGCAAAGGGACTACCTACGAGCAGTACTTC. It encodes CASSKGTTYEQYF. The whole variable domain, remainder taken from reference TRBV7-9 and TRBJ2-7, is DTGVSQNPRHKITKRGQNVTFRCDPISEHNRLYWYRQTLGQGPEFLTYFQNEAQLEKSRLLSDRFSAERPKGSFSTLEIQRTEQGDSAMYLCASSKGTTYEQYFGPGTRLTVT.

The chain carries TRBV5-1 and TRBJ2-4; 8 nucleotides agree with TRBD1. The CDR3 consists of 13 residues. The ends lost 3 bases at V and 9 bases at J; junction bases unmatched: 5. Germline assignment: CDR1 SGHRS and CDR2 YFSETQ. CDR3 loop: CASSYGQGSIQYF. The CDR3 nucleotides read TGCGCCAGCAGCTATGGACAGGGCAGCATTCAGTACTTC. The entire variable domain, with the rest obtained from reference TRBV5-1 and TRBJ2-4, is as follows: KAGVTQTPRYLIKTRGQQVTLSCSPISGHRSVSWYQQTPGQGLQFLFEYFSETQRNKGNFPGRFSGRQFSNSRSEMNVSTLELGDSALYLCASSYGQGSIQYFGAGTRLSVL.

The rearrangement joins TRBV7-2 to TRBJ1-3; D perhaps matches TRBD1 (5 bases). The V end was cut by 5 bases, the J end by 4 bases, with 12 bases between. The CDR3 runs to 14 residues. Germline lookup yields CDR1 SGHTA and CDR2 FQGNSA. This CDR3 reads CASSGRVAGNTIYF. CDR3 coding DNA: TGTGCCAGCAGCGGCAGGGTAGCCGGAAACACCATATATTTT.

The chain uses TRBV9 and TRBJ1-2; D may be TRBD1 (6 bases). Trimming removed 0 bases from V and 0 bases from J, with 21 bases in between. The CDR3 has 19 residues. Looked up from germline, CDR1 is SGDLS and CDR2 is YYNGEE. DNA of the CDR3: TGTGCCAGCAGCGTAGACGCCAGGGGTCTACCCTCTTCTAACTATGGCTACACCTTC. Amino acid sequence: CASSVDARGLPSSNYGYTF.

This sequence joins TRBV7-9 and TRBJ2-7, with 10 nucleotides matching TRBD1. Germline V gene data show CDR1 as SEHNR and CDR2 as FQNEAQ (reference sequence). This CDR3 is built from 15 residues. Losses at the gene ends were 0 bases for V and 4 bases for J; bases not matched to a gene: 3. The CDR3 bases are TGTGCCAGCAGCTTAGCAGACAGGGGGCTTTACGAGCAGTACTTC. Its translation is CASSLADRGLYEQYF.

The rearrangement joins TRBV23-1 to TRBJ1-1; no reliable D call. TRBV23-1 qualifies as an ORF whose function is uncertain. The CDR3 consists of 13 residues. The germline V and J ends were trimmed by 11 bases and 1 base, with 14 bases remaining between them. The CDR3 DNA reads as TGCGCCTTTACGTGCAGGTGGAACACTGAAGCTTTCTTT. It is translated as CAFTCRWNTEAFF.

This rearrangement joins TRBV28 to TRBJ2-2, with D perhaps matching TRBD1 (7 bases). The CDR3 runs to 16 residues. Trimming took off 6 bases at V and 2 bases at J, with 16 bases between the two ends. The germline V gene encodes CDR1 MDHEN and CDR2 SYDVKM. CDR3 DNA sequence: TGTGCCAGCAGCTCGCACGGAGGGGGCAACACCGGGGAGCTGTTTTTT. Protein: CASSSHGGGNTGELFF.

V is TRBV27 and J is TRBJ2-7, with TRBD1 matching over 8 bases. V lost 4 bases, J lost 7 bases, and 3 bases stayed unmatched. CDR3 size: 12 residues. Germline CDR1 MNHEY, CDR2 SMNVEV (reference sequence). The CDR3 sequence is CASSSDRVEQYF. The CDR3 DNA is TGTGCCAGCAGTTCGGACAGGGTTGAGCAGTACTTC.

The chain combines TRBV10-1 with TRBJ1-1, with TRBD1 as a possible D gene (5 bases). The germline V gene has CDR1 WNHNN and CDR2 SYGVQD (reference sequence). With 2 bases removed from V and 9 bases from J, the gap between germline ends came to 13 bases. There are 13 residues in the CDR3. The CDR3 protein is CASSERTQGKAFF. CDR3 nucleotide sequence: TGCGCCAGCAGTGAGAGGACACAAGGAAAAGCTTTCTTT.

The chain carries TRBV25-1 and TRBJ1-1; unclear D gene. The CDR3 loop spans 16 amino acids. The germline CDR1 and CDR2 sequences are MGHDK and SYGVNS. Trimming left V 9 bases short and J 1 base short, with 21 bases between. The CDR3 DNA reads TGTGCCAGTAATTTCGGGGAAGAAGGGCGGAACACTGAAGCTTTCTTT. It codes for CASNFGEEGRNTEAFF.

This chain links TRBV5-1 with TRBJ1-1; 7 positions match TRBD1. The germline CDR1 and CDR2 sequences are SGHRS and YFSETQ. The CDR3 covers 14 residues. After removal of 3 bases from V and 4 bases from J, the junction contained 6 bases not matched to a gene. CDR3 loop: CASSWGQFVTEAFF. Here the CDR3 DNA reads TGCGCCAGCAGCTGGGGACAGTTCGTCACTGAAGCTTTCTTT.

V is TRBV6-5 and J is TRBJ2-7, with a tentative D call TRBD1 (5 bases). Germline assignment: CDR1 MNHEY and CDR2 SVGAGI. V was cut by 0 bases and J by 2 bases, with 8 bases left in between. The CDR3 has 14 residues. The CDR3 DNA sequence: TGTGCCAGCAGTTACTCGGGGCGAACCTACGAGCAGTACTTC. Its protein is CASSYSGRTYEQYF.

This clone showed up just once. The CDR3 loop is CASSLSTGSSYNSPLHF. The CDR3 DNA is TGTGCCAGCAGTTTATCGACAGGGAGCTCCTATAATTCACCCCTCCACTTT. This chain uses TRBV5-6 with TRBJ1-6; TRBD1 matches at 7 bases. The CDR3 has 17 residues. The V gene end was trimmed by 5 bases and the J gene end by 0 bases; junction bases not matched to a gene: 8. Per germline, CDR1 SGHDT and CDR2 YYEEEE.

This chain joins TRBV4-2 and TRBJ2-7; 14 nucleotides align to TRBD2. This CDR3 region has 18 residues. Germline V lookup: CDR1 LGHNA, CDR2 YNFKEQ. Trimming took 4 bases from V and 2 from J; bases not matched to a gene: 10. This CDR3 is CASSPRLAGGLSAYEQYF. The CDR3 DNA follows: TGTGCCAGCAGCCCTAGACTAGCGGGAGGGCTCTCCGCCTACGAGCAGTACTTC.

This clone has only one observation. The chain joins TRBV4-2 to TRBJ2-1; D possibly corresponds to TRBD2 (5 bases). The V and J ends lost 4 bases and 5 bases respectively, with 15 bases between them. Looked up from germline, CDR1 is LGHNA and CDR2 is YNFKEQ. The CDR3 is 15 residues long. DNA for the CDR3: TGTGCCAGCAGCCCCCAGCCGGAGGTTAACAATGAGCAGTTCTTC. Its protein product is CASSPQPEVNNEQFF.

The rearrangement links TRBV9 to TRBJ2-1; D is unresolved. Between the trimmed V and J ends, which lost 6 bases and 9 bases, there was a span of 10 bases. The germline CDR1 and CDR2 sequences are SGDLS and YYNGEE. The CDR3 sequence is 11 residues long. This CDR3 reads CASMRNGEQFF. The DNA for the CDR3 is TGTGCCAGCATGCGTAACGGTGAGCAGTTCTTC. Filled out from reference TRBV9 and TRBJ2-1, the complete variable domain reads DSGVTQTPKHLITATGQRVTLRCSPRSGDLSVYWYQQSLDQGLQFLIQYYNGEERAKGNILERFSAQQFPDLHSELNLSSLELGDSALYFCASMRNGEQFFGPGTRLTVL.

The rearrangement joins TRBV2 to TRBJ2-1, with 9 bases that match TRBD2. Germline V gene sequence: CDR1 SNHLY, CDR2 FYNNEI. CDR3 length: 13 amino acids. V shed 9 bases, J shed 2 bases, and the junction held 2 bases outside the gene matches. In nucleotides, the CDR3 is TGTGCCAGTAGCGGGGGCGCCTACAATGAGCAGTTCTTC. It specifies CASSGGAYNEQFF.

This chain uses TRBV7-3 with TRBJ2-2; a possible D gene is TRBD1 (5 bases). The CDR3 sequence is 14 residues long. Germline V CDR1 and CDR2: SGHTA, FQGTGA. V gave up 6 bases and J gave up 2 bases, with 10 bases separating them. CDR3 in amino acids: CASRRDRNTGELFF. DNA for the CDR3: TGTGCCAGCAGGCGTGACAGAAACACCGGGGAGCTGTTTTTT.

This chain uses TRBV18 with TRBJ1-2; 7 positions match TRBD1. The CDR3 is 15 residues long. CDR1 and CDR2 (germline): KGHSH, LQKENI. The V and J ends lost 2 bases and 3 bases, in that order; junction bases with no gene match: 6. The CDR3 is CASSPVGTVDYGYTF. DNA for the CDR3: TGTGCCAGCTCACCAGTGGGGACAGTGGACTATGGCTACACCTTC.

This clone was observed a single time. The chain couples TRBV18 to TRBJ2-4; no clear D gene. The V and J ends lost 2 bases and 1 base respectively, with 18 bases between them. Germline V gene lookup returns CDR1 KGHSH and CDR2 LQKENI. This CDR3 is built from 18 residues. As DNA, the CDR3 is TGTGCCAGCTCACCAGAGGAGAGAGGAAGGCGGGCCAAAAACATTCAGTACTTC. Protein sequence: CASSPEERGRRAKNIQYF.

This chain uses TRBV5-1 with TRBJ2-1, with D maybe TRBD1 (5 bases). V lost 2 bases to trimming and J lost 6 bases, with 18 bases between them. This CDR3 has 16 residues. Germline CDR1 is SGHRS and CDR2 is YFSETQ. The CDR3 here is CASSLGAVTTLNEQFF. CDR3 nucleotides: TGCGCCAGCAGCTTAGGGGCGGTCACAACTCTCAATGAGCAGTTCTTC.

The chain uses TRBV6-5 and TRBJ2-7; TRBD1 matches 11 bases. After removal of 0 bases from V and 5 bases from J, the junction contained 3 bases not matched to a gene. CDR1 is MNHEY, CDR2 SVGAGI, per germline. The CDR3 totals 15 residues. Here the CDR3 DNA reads TGTGCCAGCAGTTACTCGTGGACAGGGGGCGACGAGCAGTACTTC. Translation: CASSYSWTGGDEQYF.

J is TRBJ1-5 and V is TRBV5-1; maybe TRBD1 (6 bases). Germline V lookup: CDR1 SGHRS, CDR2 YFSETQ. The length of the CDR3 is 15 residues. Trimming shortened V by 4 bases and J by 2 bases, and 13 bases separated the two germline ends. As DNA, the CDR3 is TGCGCCAGCAGCCGGACAGCGGGAGGCAATCAGCCCCAGCATTTT. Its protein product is CASSRTAGGNQPQHF.

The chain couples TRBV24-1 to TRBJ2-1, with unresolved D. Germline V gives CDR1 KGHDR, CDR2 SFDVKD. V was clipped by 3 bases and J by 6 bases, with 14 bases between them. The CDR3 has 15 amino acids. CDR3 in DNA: TGTGCCACCAGTGATGAATGGAGCGCGAGCAATGAGCAGTTCTTC. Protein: CATSDEWSASNEQFF.